A selection of T cell receptor beta chains follows, all from one sample in a study of blood T cell repertoires in COVID-19. The assay was immunoSEQ multiplex PCR, and TCRdb's table has in-frame clones only and misses some. The sample lists 440,000 or so clones; 89% were seen once. The source material was peripheral blood. All receptors derive from a middle-aged woman with COVID-19, enrolled during active disease. Each CDR3 is given with its conserved first and last residue.

J | V | CDR3
TRBJ1-1 | TRBV5-1 | CASSVQRMNTEAFF
TRBJ1-6 | TRBV25-1 | CASNRVNSPLHF
TRBJ2-3 | TRBV2 | CASSANTRTDTQYF
TRBJ2-7 | TRBV28 | CASSLLQSYEQYF
TRBJ2-1 | TRBV3-1/TRBV3-2 | CASSQEIPLAGVYNEQFF
TRBJ1-2 | TRBV3-1/TRBV3-2 | CASSQAGRGRRTGYTF
TRBJ1-5 | TRBV28 | CASTSGGADQPQHF
TRBJ2-1 | TRBV7-9 | CASSSGTSGWLQFF
TRBJ2-6 | TRBV6-1 | CASSDRGLAGANVLTF
TRBJ2-7 | TRBV29-1 | CSVLALQATPEQYF
TRBJ1-1 | TRBV7-9 | CASSRLFDRILNTEAFF
TRBJ1-2 | TRBV28 | CASSLSNRGSYGYTF
TRBJ1-1 | TRBV23-1 | CASSQCCEVQGEAFF
TRBJ2-7 | TRBV27 | CASSLGQPYEQYF
TRBJ1-1 | TRBV18 | CASSPQSRGTEAFF
TRBJ1-6 | TRBV11-2 | CASSLEGISRGSPLHF
TRBJ1-2 | TRBV27 | CASGGRRGDYGYTF
TRBJ1-1 | TRBV7-3 | CASSTGAGTEAFF
TRBJ2-5 | TRBV19 | CATKPTGQETQYF
TRBJ1-2 | TRBV27 | CASSLSRNGGYTF
TRBJ2-3 | TRBV7-9 | CASSLGTLYTDTQYF
TRBJ1-2 | TRBV30 | CAGSGQVGYTF
TRBJ2-2 | TRBV27 | CASSPYGQGRHTGELFF
TRBJ1-2 | TRBV25-1 | CASSEFRGTFGYTF
TRBJ1-2 | TRBV5-1 | CASSLGGTANYGYTF
TRBJ1-5 | TRBV15 | CATSRDGPQHF
TRBJ2-7 | TRBV19 | CASNPDPTSPSYEQYF
TRBJ1-3 | TRBV19 | CASGEGANTIYF
TRBJ1-4 | TRBV25-1 | CASSDPRQGSNEKLFF
TRBJ2-2 | TRBV27 | CASSFTGVSGELFF
TRBJ1-2 | TRBV5-1 | CASSGAGLSNYGYTF
TRBJ2-3 | TRBV6-4 | CASIGLAGGGDTDTQYF
TRBJ2-7 | TRBV10-2 | CASTLFRRDYLYEQYF
TRBJ1-2 | TRBV27 | CASSFSPGNYGYTF
TRBJ2-5 | TRBV9 | CASSPLVAGGVETQYF
TRBJ2-7 | TRBV19 | CASSIIPGSAYEQYF
TRBJ2-1 | TRBV27 | CASTTSGRIDEQFF
TRBJ1-2 | TRBV10-3 | CATTGGPRYGYTF
TRBJ2-2 | TRBV5-5 | CASSFRAGGTGELFF
TRBJ2-3 | TRBV27 | CASSPLPTVNTDTQYF